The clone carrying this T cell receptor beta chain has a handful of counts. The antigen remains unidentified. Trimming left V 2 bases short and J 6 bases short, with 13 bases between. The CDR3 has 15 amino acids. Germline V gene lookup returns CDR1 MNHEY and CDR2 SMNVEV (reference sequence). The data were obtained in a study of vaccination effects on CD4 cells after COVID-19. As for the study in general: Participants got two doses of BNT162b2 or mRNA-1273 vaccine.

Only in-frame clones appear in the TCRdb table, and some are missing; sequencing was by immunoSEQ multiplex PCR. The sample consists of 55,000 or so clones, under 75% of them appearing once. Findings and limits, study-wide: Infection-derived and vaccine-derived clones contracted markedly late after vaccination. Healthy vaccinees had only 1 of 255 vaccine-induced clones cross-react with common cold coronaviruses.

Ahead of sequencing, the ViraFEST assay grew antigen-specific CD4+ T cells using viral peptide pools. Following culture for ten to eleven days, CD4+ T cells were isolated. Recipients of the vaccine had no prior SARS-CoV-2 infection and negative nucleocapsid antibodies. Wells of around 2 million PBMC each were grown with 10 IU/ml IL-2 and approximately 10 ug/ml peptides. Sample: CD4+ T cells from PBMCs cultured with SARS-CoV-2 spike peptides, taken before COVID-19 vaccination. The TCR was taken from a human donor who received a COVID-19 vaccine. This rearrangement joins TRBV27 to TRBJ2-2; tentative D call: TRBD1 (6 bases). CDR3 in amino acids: CASSLTYRAAGELFF. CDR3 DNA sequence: TGTGCCAGCAGTTTAACGTACAGGGCGGCCGGGGAGCTGTTTTTT.